This TCR beta chain originates from a study of T cell changes during pregnancy in multiple sclerosis. Sequencing was performed with immunoSEQ multiplex PCR; in TCRdb, only in-frame clones are kept and a portion is missing. The sample yields approximately 41,000 clones, almost 90% seen once. The CDR3 contains 16 residues. From germline, CDR1 is SNHLY and CDR2 FYNNEI. V trimming: 5 bases; J trimming: 1 base; junction bases outside the gene matches: 8. The sample here was CD4+ T cells from peripheral blood mononuclear cells, taken in the second trimester of pregnancy. The chain carries TRBV2 and TRBJ2-7, with TRBD2 matching 10 bases. This TCR was recovered from a female donor with multiple sclerosis, enrolled in a pregnancy study. The CDR3 DNA reads TGTGCCAGCAGTAGACCCCGGACTAGCGGTTCCTACGAGCAGTACTTC. Amino acids: CASSRPRTSGSYEQYF.